This is a list of T cell receptor beta chains from one sample in a study of post-analysis software for immune sequencing data. MiXCR, run by TCRdb on the PCR reads, gives a single entry per CDR3 protein. Among about 430,000 distinct CDR3 sequences, approximately 38% were seen once, and the ten largest hold under 9%. Sequencing input: blood. Receptor source: a girl aged 2-10 years with multiple sclerosis. Each CDR3 is given with its conserved first and last residue. Each record gives: clone size, D gene, J gene, V gene, CDR3 protein, CDR3 DNA. The D gene is left open where the match is weak. Rows may omit the clone size; those that give it use once, few, many or a size class.

size: -
D: TRBD1
J: TRBJ1-1
V: TRBV29-1
CDR3: CSVTGTANTEAFF
DNA: TGCAGCGTTACCGGGACAGCGAACACTGAAGCTTTCTTT

size: -
D: -
J: TRBJ2-3
V: TRBV12-3/TRBV12-4
CDR3: CASSFRGARTDTQYF
DNA: TGTGCCAGCAGTTTTCGGGGGGCCCGCACAGATACGCAGTATTTT

size: -
D: -
J: TRBJ2-1
V: TRBV14
CDR3: CASSRTLFGLRHEQFF
DNA: TGTGCCAGCAGCCGGACCCTCTTCGGGTTACGCCATGAGCAGTTCTTC

size: -
D: -
J: TRBJ2-7
V: TRBV15
CDR3: CATSRDFDRNEQYF
DNA: TGTGCCACCAGCAGAGATTTTGACAGGAACGAGCAGTACTTC

size: -
D: -
J: TRBJ1-2
V: TRBV27
CDR3: CASSFMGGRSANYGYTF
DNA: TGTGCCAGCAGCTTCATGGGCGGCAGGTCAGCTAACTATGGCTACACCTTC

size: few
D: TRBD2
J: TRBJ2-1
V: TRBV29-1
CDR3: CSVPTGTRSYNEQFF
DNA: TGCAGCGTCCCCACCGGGACTAGATCCTACAATGAGCAGTTCTTC

size: few
D: -
J: TRBJ2-7
V: TRBV3-1
CDR3: CASSQDTGAYEQYF
DNA: TGTGCCAGCAGCCAAGATACGGGTGCCTACGAGCAGTACTTC

size: -
D: TRBD1
J: TRBJ2-1
V: TRBV4-3
CDR3: CASSPVDRGHHNEQFF
DNA: TGCGCCAGCAGCCCCGTCGACAGGGGTCACCACAATGAGCAGTTCTTC

size: -
D: -
J: TRBJ2-7
V: TRBV20-1
CDR3: CSARDSRSSYEQYF
DNA: TGCAGTGCTAGAGACAGCAGGAGCTCCTACGAGCAGTACTTC

size: few
D: TRBD2
J: TRBJ2-5
V: TRBV13
CDR3: CASSPSAGGFQETQYF
DNA: TGTGCCAGCAGCCCATCAGCGGGGGGGTTCCAAGAGACCCAGTACTTC

size: -
D: TRBD1
J: TRBJ1-1
V: TRBV7-6
CDR3: CASSSEGQGDTEAFF
DNA: TGTGCCAGCAGCAGCGAGGGACAGGGGGACACTGAAGCTTTCTTT

size: -
D: -
J: TRBJ2-7
V: TRBV4-2
CDR3: CASSQALAKRTYEQYF
DNA: TGTGCCAGCAGCCAAGCACTAGCAAAAAGGACCTACGAGCAGTACTTC

size: -
D: -
J: TRBJ1-5
V: TRBV7-8
CDR3: CASSLEAGFPFNQPQHF
DNA: TGTGCCAGCAGCTTAGAAGCGGGGTTTCCGTTCAATCAGCCCCAGCATTTT

size: few
D: -
J: TRBJ2-7
V: TRBV29-1
CDR3: CCVRGQLYEQYF
DNA: TGCTGCGTGCGGGGACAGCTTTACGAGCAGTACTTC

size: -
D: -
J: TRBJ2-3
V: TRBV20-1
CDR3: CSAVDTADTQYF
DNA: TGCAGTGCCGTCGACACGGCAGATACGCAGTATTTT

size: -
D: TRBD1
J: TRBJ1-6
V: TRBV20-1
CDR3: CSASWGQGLNSPLHF
DNA: TGCAGTGCTAGTTGGGGACAGGGCCTTAATTCACCCCTCCACTTT

size: -
D: TRBD2
J: TRBJ2-1
V: TRBV5-5
CDR3: CACSSLAGGYNEQFF
DNA: TGTGCCTGCAGCTCCCTAGCGGGGGGCTACAATGAGCAGTTCTTC

size: few
D: -
J: TRBJ1-2
V: TRBV4-1
CDR3: CASRNAWGYGYTF
DNA: TGCGCCAGCAGGAACGCTTGGGGCTATGGCTACACCTTC

size: -
D: -
J: TRBJ2-5
V: TRBV3-1
CDR3: CASSQSRRETQYF
DNA: TGTGCCAGCAGCCAATCCAGGCGGGAGACCCAGTACTTC

size: -
D: TRBD2
J: TRBJ2-5
V: TRBV7-9
CDR3: CASSSWTSETQYF
DNA: TGTGCCAGCAGCTCGTGGACTAGCGAGACCCAGTACTTC

size: few
D: TRBD1
J: TRBJ2-7
V: TRBV20-1
CDR3: CSARRDRRTYEQYF
DNA: TGCAGTGCTAGGAGGGACAGGCGCACCTACGAGCAGTACTTC

size: -
D: -
J: TRBJ1-2
V: TRBV6-2/TRBV6-3
CDR3: CASSRSTGDGYTF
DNA: TGTGCCAGCAGCCGAAGTACCGGGGATGGCTACACCTTC

size: -
D: -
J: TRBJ2-3
V: TRBV20-1
CDR3: CSAREGQGGISTDTQYF
DNA: TGCAGTGCTAGGGAGGGGCAGGGCGGGATAAGCACAGATACGCAGTATTTT

size: -
D: TRBD2
J: TRBJ2-1
V: TRBV7-8
CDR3: CASRMRLAPPNEQFF
DNA: TGTGCCAGCAGAATGCGACTAGCACCGCCCAATGAGCAGTTCTTC

size: -
D: TRBD1
J: TRBJ1-5
V: TRBV6-5
CDR3: CASRPQGARNQPQHF
DNA: TGTGCCAGCAGGCCGCAGGGGGCGCGTAATCAGCCCCAGCATTTT

size: -
D: -
J: TRBJ1-5
V: TRBV6-2/TRBV6-3
CDR3: CASSYGTELGNQPQHF
DNA: TGTGCCAGCAGTTACGGGACCGAACTGGGCAATCAGCCCCAGCATTTT

size: few
D: -
J: TRBJ2-5
V: TRBV7-2
CDR3: CASSKSGFKETQYF
DNA: TGTGCCAGCAGTAAAAGCGGGTTTAAGGAGACCCAGTACTTC

size: -
D: -
J: TRBJ1-1
V: TRBV20-1
CDR3: CSARDWPSSGVNLVNTEAFF
DNA: TGCAGTGCTAGAGATTGGCCCTCATCAGGGGTGAATCTAGTAAACACTGAAGCTTTCTTT

size: -
D: TRBD2
J: TRBJ2-1
V: TRBV10-3
CDR3: CAIGTGTSSSNEQFF
DNA: TGTGCCATCGGAACCGGGACTAGCTCCTCCAATGAGCAGTTCTTC

size: once
D: -
J: TRBJ1-1
V: TRBV7-9
CDR3: CASSLSLARNTEAFF
DNA: TGTGCCAGCAGCTTAAGTCTCGCGAGGAACACTGAAGCTTTCTTT

size: -
D: -
J: TRBJ1-2
V: TRBV11-2
CDR3: CASSSPTGYYDYTF
DNA: TGTGCCAGCAGCTCCCCGACAGGCTACTATGACTACACCTTC

size: -
D: -
J: TRBJ2-1
V: TRBV20-1
CDR3: CSARDRGTNYNEQFF
DNA: TGCAGTGCTAGAGATCGGGGGACAAATTACAATGAGCAGTTCTTC